The sequence of this TCR beta chain was determined in a study of cytomegalovirus exposure and HLA in healthy donors. PCR was performed using 60 Vbeta and 13 Jbeta primers. TCRdb keeps only in-frame clones here, not all; method: immunoSEQ multiplex PCR. The sample consists of over 120,000 clones, approximately 80% of them appearing once. Sequencing was carried out using PBMCs. The sequence derives from a woman aged 18-29 years in good health and CMV-seropositive.

The CDR3 loop is CASSVGLPGDYEQYF. The CDR3 nucleotides read TGTGCCAGCAGCGTAGGTTTGCCAGGGGACTACGAGCAGTACTTC. The rearrangement joins TRBV9 to TRBJ2-7; perhaps TRBD1 as D (6 bases). Germline CDR1 and CDR2: SGDLS and YYNGEE. Between the trimmed V and J ends, which lost 0 bases and 3 bases, there was a span of 13 bases. This CDR3 is built from 15 residues.